The 23 T cell receptor beta chains listed next were all sequenced from one sample in a study of blood T cell repertoires in COVID-19. Clones were sequenced by immunoSEQ multiplex PCR, and TCRdb holds only the in-frame ones, with some missing. The sample holds 100,000 to 150,000 clones, around 86% seen once. Sequencing was carried out using peripheral blood. The source is an elderly woman with acute or convalescent COVID-19.

This chain connects TRBV15 to TRBJ1-5; D unresolved. Trimming removed 3 bases from V and 2 bases from J, with 8 bases in between. The CDR3 length is 14 residues. Germline loops: CDR1 LNHNV, CDR2 YYDKDF (reference sequence). CDR3 loop: CATSRQAGNQPQHF. CDR3 coding DNA: TGTGCCACCAGCAGGCAGGCCGGCAATCAGCCCCAGCATTTT.

V gene TRBV5-1 combines with J gene TRBJ2-7; TRBD1 agrees at 7 bases. Germline V gene lookup returns CDR1 SGHRS and CDR2 YFSETQ. This CDR3 contains 14 residues. With 4 bases clipped from V and 3 bases from J, the junction kept 7 bases outside the gene matches. The CDR3 sequence: CASSTPGQHYEQYF. CDR3 in DNA: TGCGCCAGCAGCACCCCGGGACAGCACTACGAGCAGTACTTC.

J is TRBJ1-4 and V is TRBV7-9, with a tentative D call TRBD1 (5 bases). Germline V gives CDR1 SEHNR, CDR2 FQNEAQ (reference sequence). Trimming left V 5 bases short and J 0 bases short, with 10 bases between. This CDR3 has 15 amino acids. The CDR3 loop is CASSQGDATNEKLFF. The CDR3 coding sequence is TGTGCCAGCAGCCAGGGCGATGCAACTAATGAAAAACTGTTTTTT. Filled out from reference TRBV7-9 and TRBJ1-4, the complete variable domain reads DTGVSQNPRHKITKRGQNVTFRCDPISEHNRLYWYRQTLGQGPEFLTYFQNEAQLEKSRLLSDRFSAERPKGSFSTLEIQRTEQGDSAMYLCASSQGDATNEKLFFGSGTQLSVL.

The chain recombines TRBV7-3 with TRBJ2-5; 7 nucleotides align to TRBD2. The V gene end was trimmed by 5 bases and the J gene end by 8 bases; junction bases not matched to a gene: 8. The CDR3 runs 13 residues. In germline, CDR1 is SGHTA, CDR2 FQGTGA. CDR3 nucleotides: TGTGCCAGCAGCCCCGGGCCGGGGGGAACCCAGTACTTC. Protein sequence: CASSPGPGGTQYF.

This clone was counted once. The V gene is TRBV29-1, the J gene TRBJ2-1, with TRBD1 matching over 8 bases. CDR1 is SQVTM, CDR2 ANQGSEA, per germline. V lost 3 bases, J lost 0 bases, and 4 bases stayed unmatched. This CDR3 has 15 amino acids. CDR3 sequence (DNA): TGCAGCGTTGAGGGACAGGCCTTCTCCTACAATGAGCAGTTCTTC. The encoded protein is CSVEGQAFSYNEQFF.

CDR3 sequence: CASSIGPRDRFLNTEAFF. Here the CDR3 DNA reads TGTGCCAGTAGTATAGGCCCCCGGGACAGGTTCTTGAACACTGAAGCTTTCTTT. V and J are TRBV19 and TRBJ1-1, with 8 bases matching TRBD1. The CDR3 runs to 18 residues. With V trimmed by 1 base and J by 0 bases, 10 bases remained unmatched. Germline V lookup: CDR1 LNHDA, CDR2 SQIVND (reference sequence).

The chain joins TRBV18 to TRBJ1-5; the D gene is possibly TRBD1 (5 bases). This CDR3 spans 15 amino acids. Trimming shortened V by 3 bases and J by 0 bases, and 9 bases separated the two germline ends. Germline V gene data show CDR1 as KGHSH and CDR2 as LQKENI. The CDR3 spells CASSPDINSNQPQHF. For the CDR3, the DNA is TGTGCCAGCTCACCGGACATTAATAGCAATCAGCCCCAGCATTTT.

The chain carries TRBV4-3 and TRBJ2-1, with 7 positions matching TRBD2. The ends lost 1 base at V and 3 bases at J; junction bases unmatched: 6. The CDR3 is 16 residues long. Germline CDR1 LGHNA, CDR2 YSLEER. CDR3 coding DNA: TGCGCCAGCAGCCAAGTACGGACTAGGTACTACAATGAGCAGTTCTTC. Amino acids: CASSQVRTRYYNEQFF.

In regard to this clone: At one boundary the junction diverges from the germline segment, which might be a read error. CDR3 DNA: TGCGCCACCAGCAGCGGGGCCACCGGAAGTAATGAGCAGTTCTTC. Amino acids: CATSSGATGSNEQFF. The chain joins TRBV5-1 to TRBJ2-1; 7 bases are shared with TRBD2. Germline V lookup: CDR1 SGHRS, CDR2 YFSETQ. The CDR3 runs to 15 residues.

The chain links TRBV7-9 to TRBJ1-3, with D hard to call. CDR1 SEHNR and CDR2 FQNEAQ come from the germline V gene (reference sequence). The CDR3 covers 13 residues. Trimming took 1 base from V and 4 from J, leaving 5 bases between them. CDR3 region: CASSLVQGNTIYF. The CDR3 nucleotides read TGTGCCAGCAGCTTAGTCCAGGGAAACACCATATATTTT.

A word on this clone: This specimen includes other DNA sequences encoding the same CDR3. V gene TRBV5-1 combines with J gene TRBJ1-4; tentatively, D is TRBD1 (6 bases). Looked up from germline, CDR1 is SGHRS and CDR2 is YFSETQ. The CDR3 has 15 amino acids. V was shortened by 0 bases and J by 4 bases, with 10 bases between the two germline ends. For the CDR3, the DNA is TGCGCCAGCAGCTTGGCCGGGACAAGTAATGAAAAACTGTTTTTT. Protein: CASSLAGTSNEKLFF.

Notes on this clone: The limits of the CDR3 on the DNA are not certain, so only TCRdb's listed CDR3 is given. This sequence joins TRBV24-1 and TRBJ1-1; no DNA check was done on the table's D call, TRBD1. CDR1 is KGHDR, CDR2 SFDVKD, per germline. The CDR3 has 16 residues if both end residues are counted. CDR3 sequence reads: CATSDSGQGLGVEAFF.

The rearrangement links TRBV2 to TRBJ1-5, with 7 bases that match TRBD1. This CDR3 has 14 amino acids. CDR1 and CDR2 from the germline V gene are SNHLY and FYNNEI. Trimming cost V 6 bases and J 4 bases; bases outside gene matches: 6. The CDR3 region is CASSATGANQPQHF. The DNA of the CDR3 is TGTGCCAGCAGCGCCACAGGGGCAAATCAGCCCCAGCATTTT.

The V and J genes are TRBV18 and TRBJ1-5; the D gene is possibly TRBD1 (5 bases). CDR1 and CDR2 (germline): KGHSH, LQKENI. Trimming stripped 6 bases from V and 3 bases from J, with 9 bases between. The CDR3 runs to 13 residues. The CDR3 here is CASSEGLNQPQHF. CDR3 coding DNA: TGTGCCAGCTCGGAGGGACTCAATCAGCCCCAGCATTTT.

The chain links TRBV3-1 (or the pseudogene TRBV3-2) to TRBJ1-6; unclear D gene. The CDR3 covers 14 residues. Trimming stripped 4 bases from V and 9 bases from J, with 13 bases between. CDR1 is LGHDT and CDR2 is YNNKEL in the germline V gene (reference sequence). DNA for the CDR3: TGTGCCAGCAGCCCTCGAGGCGAGTTTTCACCCCTCCACTTT. The encoded protein is CASSPRGEFSPLHF.

In this sample, this clone turned up once. J is TRBJ2-4 and V is TRBV3-1 (or the pseudogene TRBV3-2), with TRBD1 matching over 9 bases. V shed 4 bases, J shed 6 bases, and the junction held 1 base outside the gene matches. Germline V gives CDR1 LGHDT, CDR2 YNNKEL (reference sequence). This CDR3 region has 13 residues. The CDR3 is CASSPDRGNIQYF. As DNA, the CDR3 is TGTGCCAGCAGCCCGGACAGGGGAAACATTCAGTACTTC.

This chain uses TRBV13 with TRBJ2-1; tentative D call: TRBD1 (5 bases). Germline CDR1 and CDR2: PRHDT and FYEKMQ (reference sequence). V was clipped by 0 bases and J by 8 bases, with 14 bases between them. The CDR3 loop spans 15 amino acids. This chain's CDR3 is CASSLGGQGYYEQFF. CDR3 nucleotides: TGTGCCAGCAGCTTAGGAGGGCAGGGTTACTATGAGCAGTTCTTC.

This clone has just a few counts. Other DNA sequences in this specimen translate into the identical CDR3. V is TRBV18 and J is TRBJ1-2, with 9 positions matching TRBD1. This CDR3 is 13 amino acids long. With 3 bases clipped from V and 5 bases from J, the junction kept 1 base outside the gene matches. CDR1 KGHSH and CDR2 LQKENI come from the germline V gene. The CDR3 DNA reads TGTGCCAGCTCACCCGACAGGGGGTATGGCTACACCTTC. It translates to CASSPDRGYGYTF. Using reference TRBV18 and TRBJ1-2 for the parts outside the CDR3, the full variable domain is NAGVMQNPRHLVRRRGQEARLRCSPMKGHSHVYWYRQLPEEGLKFMVYLQKENIIDESGMPKERFSAEFPKEGPSILRIQQVVRGDSAAYFCASSPDRGYGYTFGSGTRLTVV.

V gene TRBV5-4 combines with J gene TRBJ1-1; D possibly corresponds to TRBD1 (6 bases). V lost 4 bases and J 3 bases, leaving 19 bases between the germline ends. Per germline, CDR1 SGHNT and CDR2 YYREEE (reference sequence). CDR3 length: 16 amino acids. The CDR3 DNA follows: TGTGCCAGCAGCGTAGGGGGGGGGAGGAGCCACACTGAAGCTTTCTTT. It translates to CASSVGGGRSHTEAFF.

The J gene is TRBJ1-1, the V gene TRBV12-3 or TRBV12-4; 7 nucleotides match TRBD1. V shed 5 bases and J 4 bases; nucleotides not matched to a gene: 1. CDR3 length equals 12 residues. CDR3 coding DNA: TGTGCCAGCAGTAACAGGGGCACTGAAGCTTTCTTT. It specifies CASSNRGTEAFF.

This chain links TRBV18 with TRBJ1-2; D possibly corresponds to TRBD1 (5 bases). V was trimmed by 3 bases and J by 7 bases, leaving 18 bases between them. The length of the CDR3 is 15 residues. The germline CDR1 and CDR2 sequences are KGHSH and LQKENI. The CDR3 reads CASSPADTLGGGYTF. The CDR3 nucleotides read TGTGCCAGCTCACCTGCGGACACTTTAGGCGGTGGCTACACCTTC.

The rearrangement joins TRBV5-5 to TRBJ2-5; D possibly corresponds to TRBD1 (6 bases). Trimming removed 2 bases at V and 2 bases at J, with 10 bases between. Looked up from germline, CDR1 is SGHKS and CDR2 is YYEKEE (reference sequence). CDR3 length equals 14 residues. The CDR3 region has the DNA TGTGCCAGCAGCTTAAGAGGACAGCAAGAGACCCAGTACTTC. Protein sequence: CASSLRGQQETQYF. Full variable domain (remainder filled in from reference TRBV5-5 and TRBJ2-5): DAGVTQSPTHLIKTRGQQVTLRCSPISGHKSVSWYQQVLGQGPQFIFQYYEKEERGRGNFPDRFSARQFPNYSSELNVNALLLGDSALYLCASSLRGQQETQYFGPGTRLLVL.

The rearrangement links TRBV18 to TRBJ1-1, with a weak D call TRBD1 (5 bases). The germline V gene encodes CDR1 KGHSH and CDR2 LQKENI. This CDR3 contains 14 residues. Trimming shortened V by 4 bases and J by 5 bases, and 14 bases separated the two germline ends. CDR3 DNA: TGTGCCAGCTCACTCGACAGCTCTCTAACTGAAGCTTTCTTT. This sequence encodes CASSLDSSLTEAFF.